The rows below give T cell receptor beta chains drawn from one sample of a study of memory CD4+ T cells and cytomegalovirus serostatus. Clones were sequenced by immunoSEQ multiplex PCR, and TCRdb holds only the in-frame ones, with some missing. The table shows under 80,000 clones, with around 86% occurring only once. The sequenced sample consisted of memory CD4+ T cells from blood. The receptors come from an adult in good health and CMV-seronegative. The CDR3 runs from the conserved cysteine through the conserved F or W. The order of the fields is clone size, V gene, J gene, D gene, CDR3 protein, CDR3 DNA. D genes are given only for firm matches. Expanded clones get a size class; other rows say once, few or many, or leave the size out.

NA,TRBV4-2,TRBJ2-7,NA,CASSRGVEDLYEQYF,TGTGCCAGCAGCCGGGGGGTGGAGGACCTCTACGAGCAGTACTTC
once,TRBV5-1,TRBJ1-4,TRBD1,CASSINDRGGEKLFF,TGCGCCAGCAGCATTAACGACAGGGGAGGAGAAAAACTGTTTTTT
NA,TRBV21-1,TRBJ1-2,NA,CASRDGPFYGYTF,TGTGCCAGCAGGGACGGACCATTCTATGGCTACACCTTC
NA,TRBV5-1,TRBJ2-7,NA,CASAKDGTYEQYF,TGCGCCAGCGCGAAGGACGGGACCTACGAGCAGTACTTC
once,TRBV6-1,TRBJ1-2,TRBD1,CASSSKDRGHGYTF,TGTGCCAGCAGTTCTAAGGACAGGGGGCACGGCTACACCTTC
NA,TRBV5-5,TRBJ1-2,NA,CASSLAGQYYGYTF,TGTGCCAGCAGCTTGGCAGGACAGTACTATGGCTACACCTTC
NA,TRBV5-4,TRBJ1-3,NA,CASSSDRRNTIYF,TGTGCCAGCAGCTCGGATAGACGAAACACCATATATTTT
NA,TRBV5-4,TRBJ1-1,NA,CASSLGDTEAFF,TGTGCCAGCAGCTTAGGGGACACTGAAGCTTTCTTT
few,TRBV30,TRBJ1-1,NA,CALTGVNTEAFF,TGTGCCTTGACAGGTGTCAACACTGAAGCTTTCTTT
NA,TRBV6-1,TRBJ2-4,NA,CASSVRTGGVVQYF,TGTGCCAGCAGTGTCCGGACTGGAGGGGTCGTTCAGTACTTC
NA,TRBV6-4,TRBJ2-3,NA,CASSDSGKDTQYF,TGTGCCAGCAGTGACTCGGGGAAAGATACGCAGTATTTT
NA,TRBV7-9,TRBJ1-1,TRBD1,CASSLSGGRNTEAFF,TGTGCCAGCAGCTTGTCAGGGGGACGGAACACTGAAGCTTTCTTT
few,TRBV4-1,TRBJ1-2,TRBD1,CASSQDILAVAGGYGYTF,TGCGCCAGCAGCCAAGATATATTAGCGGTTGCAGGGGGCTATGGCTACACCTTC
NA,TRBV29-1,TRBJ2-1,NA,CSVELSGKGEQFF,TGCAGCGTTGAACTCTCCGGGAAGGGGGAGCAGTTCTTC
NA,TRBV5-1,TRBJ1-1,NA,CASSLGSGTVTEAFF,TGCGCCAGCAGCTTGGGGTCCGGGACCGTGACCGAAGCTTTCTTT
NA,TRBV7-3,TRBJ2-7,NA,CASSLIAGSEQYF,TGTGCCAGCAGCTTAATCGCCGGCTCCGAGCAGTACTTC
NA,TRBV5-6,TRBJ2-3,NA,CASSLAVTSTDTQYF,TGTGCCAGCAGCTTGGCGGTGACTAGCACAGATACGCAGTATTTT
NA,TRBV10-2,TRBJ2-2,NA,CASSGLANTGELFF,TGCGCCAGCAGTGGGCTAGCTAACACCGGGGAGCTGTTTTTT
NA,TRBV18,TRBJ2-1,NA,CASSPPTRTATMEQFF,TGTGCCAGCTCACCCCCTACTAGGACAGCAACAATGGAGCAGTTCTTC
NA,TRBV5-1,TRBJ2-7,NA,CASSFGTNGREQYF,TGCGCCAGCAGCTTCGGTACAAATGGGCGCGAGCAGTACTTC
NA,TRBV28,TRBJ1-1,NA,CASSLSGGGTEAFF,TGTGCCAGCAGTTTATCCGGGGGCGGCACTGAAGCTTTCTTT
NA,TRBV12-5,TRBJ2-6,TRBD1,CASASGTGPSGANVLTF,TGTGCTAGTGCCTCCGGGACAGGTCCTTCTGGGGCCAACGTCCTGACTTTC
NA,TRBV7-2,TRBJ2-1,TRBD2,CASSSLGLAGTESYNEQFF,TGTGCCAGCAGCTCCCTTGGACTAGCGGGAACAGAGTCCTACAATGAGCAGTTCTTC
NA,TRBV18,TRBJ2-3,NA,CASSTAFPTDTQYF,TGTGCCAGCTCAACGGCTTTCCCGACAGATACGCAGTATTTT
NA,TRBV19,TRBJ2-7,NA,CASSIKASYEQYF,TGTGCCAGTAGTATCAAAGCATCCTACGAGCAGTACTTC
NA,TRBV28,TRBJ2-3,TRBD2,CASSPHLAGGLTDTQYF,TGTGCCAGCAGTCCCCACCTAGCGGGAGGACTCACAGATACGCAGTATTTT
NA,TRBV9,TRBJ2-1,TRBD2,CASSGLAGVGGNEQFF,TGTGCCAGCAGCGGACTAGCCGGAGTCGGTGGCAATGAGCAGTTCTTC
few,TRBV2,TRBJ2-5,TRBD1,CASSGGQANQETQYF,TGTGCCAGCAGTGGGGGACAGGCGAACCAAGAGACCCAGTACTTC
NA,TRBV19,TRBJ1-5,TRBD1,CASSSRQGESNQPQHF,TGTGCCAGTAGTAGCCGACAGGGCGAGAGCAATCAGCCCCAGCATTTT
NA,TRBV12-5,TRBJ1-5,NA,CASGFAGDQPQHF,TGTGCTAGTGGTTTTGCGGGTGATCAGCCCCAGCATTTT
few,TRBV29-1,TRBJ2-1,NA,CSVQQVEQFF,TGCAGCGTACAGCAGGTTGAGCAGTTCTTC
NA,TRBV5-1,TRBJ1-1,NA,CASSLRRGTEAFF,TGCGCCAGCAGCTTGAGAAGGGGCACTGAAGCTTTCTTT
NA,TRBV27,TRBJ1-4,TRBD1,CASSLEGQGFGKLFF,TGTGCCAGCAGTTTAGAAGGACAGGGGTTTGGAAAACTGTTTTTT
NA,TRBV19,TRBJ1-2,NA,CASRPGTNYGYTF,TGTGCCAGTCGACCCGGGACTAACTATGGCTACACCTTC
few,TRBV4-2,TRBJ1-5,NA,CASSRTNTPQPQHF,TGTGCCAGCAGCCGGACTAATACGCCTCAGCCCCAGCATTTT
once,TRBV5-1,TRBJ2-3,TRBD1,CASSSGTGYTDTQYF,TGCGCCAGCAGCTCCGGGACAGGGTACACAGATACGCAGTATTTT
few,TRBV19,TRBJ1-2,TRBD1,CASSIQDREYTF,TGTGCCAGTAGTATCCAGGACAGGGAATACACCTTC
NA,TRBV7-8,TRBJ2-7,TRBD1,CASSLNRGLYEQYF,TGTGCCAGCAGCCTAAACAGGGGGCTGTACGAGCAGTACTTC
NA,TRBV18,TRBJ2-3,NA,CASSPVTPLSTDTQYF,TGTGCCAGCTCACCAGTCACACCTCTAAGCACAGATACGCAGTATTTT
NA,TRBV6-6,TRBJ1-1,TRBD1,CASSPGQGLGNTEAFF,TGTGCCAGCAGTCCGGGACAGGGTTTGGGGAACACTGAAGCTTTCTTT
NA,TRBV7-3,TRBJ2-6,NA,CASSSAGSGANVLTF,TGTGCCAGCAGCTCGGCAGGGTCCGGGGCCAACGTCCTGACTTTC
NA,TRBV7-6,TRBJ1-1,NA,CASSLGHSGNTEAFF,TGTGCCAGCAGCTTAGGACATAGTGGGAACACTGAAGCTTTCTTT